The 3 T cell receptor beta chains in this list originate from one sample, sequenced in a study of CD8+ T cells in alopecia areata. The sequencing template was cDNA reverse transcribed from extracted RNA. Assay: immunoSEQ multiplex PCR; the TCRdb copy retains only in-frame clones and omits some. The sample records around 69,000 clones, approximately 58% being singletons. The sample consisted of CD8+ T cells sorted from blood, taken at week 0. Every receptor here comes from a human donor with alopecia areata.

The sample holds a few counts of this clone. The gene calls are TRBV5-1 and TRBJ2-5; D assignment may be TRBD1 or TRBD2 (5 bases each). The V gene lost 4 bases and the J gene lost 4 bases, with 11 bases spanning the gap. The CDR3 covers 13 residues. In germline, CDR1 is SGHRS, CDR2 YFSETQ. CDR3 nucleotides: TGCGCCAGCAGCGGGACCTTAGGAGAGACCCAGTACTTC. This sequence encodes CASSGTLGETQYF.

J is TRBJ2-7 and V is TRBV5-4; the match to TRBD1 covers 10 bases. V gave up 5 bases and J gave up 4 bases; unmatched junction bases: 3. The CDR3 consists of 13 residues. Germline-derived CDR1 and CDR2 are SGHNT and YYREEE (reference sequence). The CDR3 bases are TGTGCCAGCAGTTCGGGACAGGGGTACGAGCAGTACTTC. As protein: CASSSGQGYEQYF. Variable domain in full (rest from reference TRBV5-4 and TRBJ2-7): ETGVTQSPTHLIKTRGQQVTLRCSSQSGHNTVSWYQQALGQGPQFIFQYYREEENGRGNFPPRFSGLQFPNYSSELNVNALELDDSALYLCASSSGQGYEQYFGPGTRLTVT.

This chain links TRBV29-1 with TRBJ1-2, with D hard to call. Trimming shortened V by 3 bases and J by 3 bases, and 5 bases separated the two germline ends. The CDR3 sequence is 11 residues long. In germline, CDR1 is SQVTM, CDR2 ANQGSEA. The CDR3 coding sequence is TGCAGCGTTGATTCGGACTATGGCTACACCTTC. Translated: CSVDSDYGYTF.